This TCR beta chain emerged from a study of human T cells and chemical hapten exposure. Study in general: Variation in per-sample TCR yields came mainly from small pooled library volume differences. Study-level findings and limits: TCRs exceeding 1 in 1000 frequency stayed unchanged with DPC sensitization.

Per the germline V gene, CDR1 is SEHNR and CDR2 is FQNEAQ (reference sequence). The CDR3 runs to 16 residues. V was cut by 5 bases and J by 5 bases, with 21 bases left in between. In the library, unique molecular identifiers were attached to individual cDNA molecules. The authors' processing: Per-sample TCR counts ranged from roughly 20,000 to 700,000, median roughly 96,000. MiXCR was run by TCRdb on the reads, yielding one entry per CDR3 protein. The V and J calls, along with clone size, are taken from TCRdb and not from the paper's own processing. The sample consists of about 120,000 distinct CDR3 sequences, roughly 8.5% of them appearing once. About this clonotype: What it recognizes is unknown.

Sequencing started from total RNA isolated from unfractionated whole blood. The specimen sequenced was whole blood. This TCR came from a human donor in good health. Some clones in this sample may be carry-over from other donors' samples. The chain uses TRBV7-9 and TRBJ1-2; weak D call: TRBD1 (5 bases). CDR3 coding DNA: TGTGCCAGCAGCCTCGCGGGGGGACCAACAAGTTATGGCTACACCTTC. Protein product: CASSLAGGPTSYGYTF.